This T cell receptor (beta chain) was captured in a study of OX40 agonist ivuxolimab in advanced cancers. For context, the study as a whole: Ivuxolimab, which targeted the costimulatory receptor OX40 (CD134), was an agonistic, fully human IgG2 monoclonal antibody. Partial responses were achieved by three dose-escalation patients, of whom one had hepatocellular carcinoma and two had cutaneous melanoma. Intravenous ivuxolimab was administered to patients every 2 weeks at six dose levels: 0.01, 0.1, 0.3, 1.5, 3 and 10 mg/kg. Of the roughly 52 dose-escalation patients, hepatocellular carcinoma was present in around 19, melanoma in around 15, renal cell carcinoma in 9 and head and neck cancer in 9. Patients were allowed to have had prior anti-PD-1, anti-PD-L1 or anti-CTLA-4 therapy, and 40% to 45% of the dose-escalation patients had previously received checkpoint inhibitors. The monotherapy dose-escalation portion (N ≈ 50 patients) of the phase I ivuxolimab trial is reported in the paper. A male proportion of 70% to 90% and a mean age of about 60 years, ranging from roughly 23 to 80, were recorded for the dose-escalation cohort. Peripheral TCRbeta sequencing aimed to test whether ivuxolimab altered TCR sequence diversity and caused clonal T-cell expansion.

With regard to this clone: No antigen is known for it. Per-base qualities were not stored, and no clone one base away is much larger.

The trial excluded patients who had a history of autoimmune disease or were on systemic immunosuppression. Peripheral blood for TCR sequencing was collected from all dose cohorts at baseline, on cycle 4 day 1, and on cycle 7 day 1. Samples came from an open-label, multicenter, first-in-human phase I dose-escalation trial of ivuxolimab. Adults with locally advanced or metastatic head and neck squamous cell, hepatocellular, melanoma or renal cell carcinoma were enrolled in the trial. Before TCR sequencing, CD4+ T cells and CD8+ T cells from peripheral blood were sorted into separate populations. Paper-wide results and their limitations: Which antigens the clonally expanded peripheral T cells were specific for was not determined. Clonal expansion of both CD4+ and CD8+ blood T cells was observed from baseline to week 6 at doses 0.1 to 3.0 mg/kg. Partial responders in the 0.1-3.0 mg/kg groups had among the lowest normalized peripheral clonal expansion, especially among CD8+ T cells. Low levels of normalized T-cell clonal expansion were also seen in some nonresponding patients. After ivuxolimab, more expanded clones were found on average in CD8+ T cells than in CD4+ T cells.

Genomic DNA was extracted from sorted cells for sequencing of the TCRbeta CDR3 region. The immunoSEQ Assay was used for sequencing of TCRbeta CDR3 regions. The immuneACCESS repertoire file appears here via TCRdb, limited to in-frame rearrangements. These files lack a portion of the clones; in checked studies, under half of the deficit traces to unresolved V genes, and the cause of the others is not known. This sample holds 100,000 to 110,000 clones; 75% to 95% were observed only once. Jointly, the top ten make up approximately 0.58% of the sample. The germline V gene specifies SGHRS as CDR1 and YFSETQ as CDR2. From cysteine to phenylalanine, the CDR3 is 13 amino acids long. Solely the CDR3 DNA is kept, with 39 bases framed from the first base.

The sequence joins TRBV5-1 to TRBJ2-5; 9 junctional bases match TRBD2. The DNA matches TRBJ2-7 better at its end, which makes the J call doubtful. This sample comprised CD4+ or CD8+ T cells sorted from blood, obtained in a trial of the OX40 agonist ivuxolimab. This clonotype was sampled from an adult with an advanced solid tumor such as melanoma, head and neck, liver or kidney cancer. The sequenced DNA: TGCGCCAGCAGCTCGGGACTAGCCCACGAGCAGTACTTC. Translated, it gives CASSSGLAHEQYF.